This entry lists 9 T cell receptor beta chains sequenced from one sample in a study of blood T cell repertoires in COVID-19. The method was immunoSEQ multiplex PCR; TCRdb's version includes in-frame clones alone and lacks a portion of them. The table lists about 150,000 clones, about 85% of them singletons, with roughly 8% in the top ten. Sequenced input: PBMCs or T cells enriched from blood (not recorded which). These receptors were taken from a woman aged 45-65 years who had recovered from COVID-19.

This clone was counted between two and nine times. The chain employs TRBV5-1 and TRBJ2-7; D is uncertain. In germline, CDR1 is SGHRS, CDR2 YFSETQ. The CDR3 is 14 residues long. Trimming stripped 5 bases from V and 5 bases from J, with 17 bases between. DNA of the CDR3: TGCGCCAGCAGTTACTATGGATGGGTAGACGAGCAGTACTTC. Translation: CASSYYGWVDEQYF. The full variable domain, with the rest looked up from reference TRBV5-1 and TRBJ2-7, is KAGVTQTPRYLIKTRGQQVTLSCSPISGHRSVSWYQQTPGQGLQFLFEYFSETQRNKGNFPGRFSGRQFSNSRSEMNVSTLELGDSALYLCASSYYGWVDEQYFGPGTRLTVT.

The V and J genes are TRBV7-3 and TRBJ1-6; D unclear. Germline CDR1 is SGHTA and CDR2 is FQGTGA. The V gene lost 2 bases and the J gene lost 7 bases, with 12 bases spanning the gap. The CDR3 is made up of 15 amino acids. CDR3 sequence (DNA): TGTGCCAGCAGCTTAGCCCCCGGACTCAATTCACCCCTCCACTTT. Its protein product is CASSLAPGLNSPLHF.

This chain links TRBV6-5 with TRBJ1-4; TRBD1 agrees at 7 bases. Per the germline V gene, CDR1 is MNHEY and CDR2 is SVGAGI. The V and J ends lost 6 bases and 1 base, in that order; junction bases with no gene match: 2. This CDR3 region has 14 residues. The CDR3 sequence: CASSTGETNEKLFF. DNA for the CDR3: TGTGCCAGCAGCACAGGGGAAACTAATGAAAAACTGTTTTTT.

This clone was observed at least ten times. The V call is TRBV5-1, the J call TRBJ2-2; no definite D call. V was shortened by 4 bases and J by 6 bases, with 13 bases between the two germline ends. CDR1 is SGHRS and CDR2 is YFSETQ in the germline V gene. The CDR3 is 14 amino acids. CDR3 DNA sequence: TGCGCCAGCAGCCAAGATACAGTGGCCGGGGAGCTGTTTTTT. Amino acid sequence: CASSQDTVAGELFF. Full variable domain (outside the CDR3, taken from reference TRBV5-1 and TRBJ2-2): KAGVTQTPRYLIKTRGQQVTLSCSPISGHRSVSWYQQTPGQGLQFLFEYFSETQRNKGNFPGRFSGRQFSNSRSEMNVSTLELGDSALYLCASSQDTVAGELFFGEGSRLTVL.

The chain combines TRBV7-3 with TRBJ1-3; D is ambiguous. The CDR3 sequence is 15 residues long. Germline V CDR1 and CDR2: SGHTA, FQGTGA. Deletions cut 5 bases from V and 2 bases from J, with 13 bases between. CDR3 amino acids: CASSPRGGPGNTIYF. The CDR3, as DNA: TGTGCCAGCAGCCCCCGGGGAGGGCCTGGAAACACCATATATTTT. The full variable domain, completed using reference TRBV7-3 and TRBJ1-3, is GAGVSQTPSNKVTEKGKYVELRCDPISGHTALYWYRQSLGQGPEFLIYFQGTGAADDSGLPNDRFFAVRPEGSVSTLKIQRTERGDSAVYLCASSPRGGPGNTIYFGEGSWLTVV.

This chain links TRBV27 with TRBJ2-1, with a possible D match to TRBD2 (6 bases). The CDR3 spans 13 residues. CDR1 and CDR2 (germline): MNHEY, SMNVEV (reference sequence). Between the trimmed V and J ends, which lost 3 bases and 8 bases, there was a span of 11 bases. CDR3 nucleotide sequence: TGTGCCAGCAGTTTGGCAGGGAGGCATGAGCAGTTCTTC. It encodes CASSLAGRHEQFF.

The chain joins TRBV10-3 to TRBJ2-1; D possibly corresponds to TRBD1 (6 bases). The length of the CDR3 is 14 residues. Trimming took 3 bases from V and 15 from J, leaving 21 bases between them. The germline CDR1 and CDR2 sequences are ENHRY and SYGVKD. CDR3 sequence reads: CAISDPALTGNGFF. The CDR3 DNA reads TGTGCCATCAGTGACCCTGCCCTTACAGGGAACGGGTTCTTC.

The chain joins TRBV2 to TRBJ1-2; the match to TRBD1 covers 10 bases. The CDR3 has 15 amino acids. CDR1 is SNHLY and CDR2 is FYNNEI in the germline V gene. V lost 5 bases, J lost 4 bases, and 7 bases stayed unmatched. CDR3 amino acids: CASSMDWTGGYGYTF. The CDR3 DNA is TGTGCCAGCAGTATGGATTGGACAGGGGGCTATGGCTACACCTTC.

The genes are TRBV6-5 and TRBJ2-5; the match to TRBD1 covers 9 bases. Germline assignment: CDR1 MNHEY and CDR2 SVGAGI. The junction had 7 bases not matched to a gene; V was cut back by 6 bases and J by 5 bases. The CDR3 extends over 14 amino acids. CDR3 protein: CASSGTGTRETQYF. The CDR3 bases are TGTGCCAGCAGCGGGACAGGGACGAGGGAGACCCAGTACTTC.